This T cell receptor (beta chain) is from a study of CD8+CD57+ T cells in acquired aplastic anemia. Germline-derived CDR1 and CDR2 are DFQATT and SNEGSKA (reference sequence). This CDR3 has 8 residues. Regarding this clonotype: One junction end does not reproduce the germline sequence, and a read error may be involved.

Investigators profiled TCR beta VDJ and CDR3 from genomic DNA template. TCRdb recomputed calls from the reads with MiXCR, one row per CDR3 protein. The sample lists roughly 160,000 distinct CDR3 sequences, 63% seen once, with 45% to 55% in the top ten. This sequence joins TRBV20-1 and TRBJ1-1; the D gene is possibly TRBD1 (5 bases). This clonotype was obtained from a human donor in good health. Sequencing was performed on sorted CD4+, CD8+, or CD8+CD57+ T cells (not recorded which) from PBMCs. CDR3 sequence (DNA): TGCAGTGCTAGAGATGGGGGATTT. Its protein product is CSARDGGF.